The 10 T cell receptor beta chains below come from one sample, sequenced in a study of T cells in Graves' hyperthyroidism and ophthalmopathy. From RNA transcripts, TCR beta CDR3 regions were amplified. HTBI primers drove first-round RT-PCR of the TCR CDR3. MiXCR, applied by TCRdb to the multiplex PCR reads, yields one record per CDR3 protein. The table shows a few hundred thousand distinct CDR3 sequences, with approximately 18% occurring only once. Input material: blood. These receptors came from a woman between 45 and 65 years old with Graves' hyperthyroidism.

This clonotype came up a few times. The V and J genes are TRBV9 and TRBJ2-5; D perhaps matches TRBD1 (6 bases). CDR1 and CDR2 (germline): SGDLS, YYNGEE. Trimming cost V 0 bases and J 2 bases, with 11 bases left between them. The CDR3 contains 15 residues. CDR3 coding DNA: TGTGCCAGCAGCGTAGACCAGGGGTTTCAAGAGACCCAGTACTTC. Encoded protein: CASSVDQGFQETQYF.

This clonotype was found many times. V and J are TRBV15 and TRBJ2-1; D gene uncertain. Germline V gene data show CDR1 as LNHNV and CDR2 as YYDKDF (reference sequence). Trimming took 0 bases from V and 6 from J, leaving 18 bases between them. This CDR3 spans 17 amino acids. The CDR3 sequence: CATSREGWESGVNEQFF. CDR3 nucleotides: TGTGCCACCAGCAGAGAGGGGTGGGAATCTGGGGTCAATGAGCAGTTCTTC.

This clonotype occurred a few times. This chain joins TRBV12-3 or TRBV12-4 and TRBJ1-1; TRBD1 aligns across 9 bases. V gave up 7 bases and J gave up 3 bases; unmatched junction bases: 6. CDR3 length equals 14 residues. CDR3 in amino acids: CASTTGGGDTEAFF. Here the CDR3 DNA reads TGTGCCAGCACAACAGGGGGCGGGGACACTGAAGCTTTCTTT.

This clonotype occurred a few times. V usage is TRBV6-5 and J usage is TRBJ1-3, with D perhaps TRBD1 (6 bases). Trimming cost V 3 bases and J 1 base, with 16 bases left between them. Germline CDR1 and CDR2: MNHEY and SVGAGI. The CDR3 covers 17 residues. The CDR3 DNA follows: TGTGCCAGCAGTTATACCCTAGGGGGACTATCTGGAAACACCATATATTTT. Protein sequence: CASSYTLGGLSGNTIYF.

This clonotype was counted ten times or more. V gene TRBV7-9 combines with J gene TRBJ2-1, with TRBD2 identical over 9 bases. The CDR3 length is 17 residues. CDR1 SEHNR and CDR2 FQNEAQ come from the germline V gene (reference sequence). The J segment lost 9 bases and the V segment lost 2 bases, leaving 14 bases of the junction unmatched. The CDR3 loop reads CASSLPGVGREGSEQFF. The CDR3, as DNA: TGTGCCAGCAGCTTACCCGGAGTGGGGCGGGAGGGCAGTGAGCAGTTCTTC. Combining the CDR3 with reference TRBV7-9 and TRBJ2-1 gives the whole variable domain DTGVSQNPRHKITKRGQNVTFRCDPISEHNRLYWYRQTLGQGPEFLTYFQNEAQLEKSRLLSDRFSAERPKGSFSTLEIQRTEQGDSAMYLCASSLPGVGREGSEQFFGPGTRLTVL.

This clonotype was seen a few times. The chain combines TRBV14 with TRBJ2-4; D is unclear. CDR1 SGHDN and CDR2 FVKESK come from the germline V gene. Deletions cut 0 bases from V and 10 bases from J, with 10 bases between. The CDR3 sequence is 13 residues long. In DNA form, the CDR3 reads TGTGCCAGCAGCCAAGATGGCAGCCCAATTCAGTACTTC. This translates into CASSQDGSPIQYF.

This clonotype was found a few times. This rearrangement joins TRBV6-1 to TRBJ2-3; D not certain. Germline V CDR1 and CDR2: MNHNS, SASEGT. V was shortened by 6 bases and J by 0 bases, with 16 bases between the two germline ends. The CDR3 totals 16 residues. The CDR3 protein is CASSTHEKSSTDTQYF. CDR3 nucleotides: TGTGCCAGCAGCACCCACGAGAAGTCTAGCACAGATACGCAGTATTTT.

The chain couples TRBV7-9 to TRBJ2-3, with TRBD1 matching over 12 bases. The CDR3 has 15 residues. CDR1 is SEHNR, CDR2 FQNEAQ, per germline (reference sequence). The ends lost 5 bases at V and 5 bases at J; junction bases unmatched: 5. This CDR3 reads CASSRGQGARDTQYF. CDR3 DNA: TGTGCCAGCAGCCGGGGACAGGGGGCTCGAGATACGCAGTATTTT.

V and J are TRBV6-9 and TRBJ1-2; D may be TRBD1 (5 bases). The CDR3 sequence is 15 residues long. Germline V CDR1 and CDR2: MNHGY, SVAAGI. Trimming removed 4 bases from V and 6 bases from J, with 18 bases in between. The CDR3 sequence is CASSLGYDSVHGYTF. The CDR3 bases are TGTGCCAGCAGTTTAGGATATGACAGCGTCCATGGCTACACCTTC.

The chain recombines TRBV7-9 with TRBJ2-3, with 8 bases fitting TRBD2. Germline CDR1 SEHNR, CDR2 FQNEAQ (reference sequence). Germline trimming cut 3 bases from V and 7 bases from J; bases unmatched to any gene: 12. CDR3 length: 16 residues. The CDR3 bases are TGTGCCAGCAGCTTGACGGGAGCGGGAGCGGGGAATACGCAGTATTTT. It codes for CASSLTGAGAGNTQYF.